In its sample, the clone carrying this TCR beta chain was seen a few times. This sample is drawn from a study of cytomegalovirus exposure and HLA in healthy donors. Losses at the gene ends were 1 base for V and 4 bases for J; bases not matched to a gene: 5. Germline assignment: CDR1 SGHVS and CDR2 FQNEAQ. There are 16 residues in the CDR3. Vbeta (60) and Jbeta (13) primers were used in the PCR. Using immunoSEQ multiplex PCR, the repertoire was profiled, and TCRdb retains in-frame clones only, with some absent. Among 120,000 or so clones listed, around 72% were seen once. V is TRBV7-8 and J is TRBJ1-1; 11 bases line up with TRBD1. This TCR was recovered from a woman in her 50s in good health and CMV-seropositive. Sequenced sample: PBMCs. Here the CDR3 reads CASSLGTGGAGTEAFF. Here the CDR3 DNA reads TGTGCCAGCAGCTTAGGGACAGGGGGCGCGGGCACTGAAGCTTTCTTT.